This T cell receptor beta chain appears in the sequencing data of a study of cytomegalovirus exposure and HLA in healthy donors. Whole-study context: In an earlier analysis, approximately 120 million unique TCR beta sequences were found from about 180 million T cells.

Overall study findings and caveats: The analysis excluded some indistinguishable V segments, including TRBV6-2 and TRBV6-3. Rarity marked most TCR sequences, yet some public TCRs occurred in many donors.

Germline CDR1 reads SGHVS; CDR2 reads FQNEAQ. Trimming took 5 bases from V and 2 from J; bases not matched to a gene: 6. The CDR3 loop spans 15 amino acids. A note on this clone: Its specificity is unknown.

It was with 60 Vbeta and 13 Jbeta primers that the PCR ran. The protocol was immunoSEQ multiplex PCR, while the TCRdb copy is restricted to in-frame clones and leaves out a portion. The sample lists some 120,000 clones, approximately 80% occurring once. Input material: PBMCs. The rearrangement uses TRBV7-8 and TRBJ2-5; 9 bases agree with TRBD1. The receptor was isolated from a man aged 18-30 years in good health and CMV-seronegative. The CDR3 bases are TGTGCCAGCAGCCCCTACAGGGGGCTTCAAGAGACCCAGTACTTC. This sequence encodes CASSPYRGLQETQYF.